A selection of T cell receptor beta chains follows, all from one sample in a study of blood T cell repertoires in COVID-19. Generated by immunoSEQ multiplex PCR, the TCRdb table keeps only in-frame clones and is missing some. The table records 150,000 to 200,000 clones, roughly 80% of them present only once. Sample: PBMCs or T cells enriched from blood (not recorded which). Receptor source: a man between 60 and 75 years old who had been exposed to COVID-19. Both conserved end residues are part of each CDR3. The D gene is left open where the match is weak. Clone size is not always given. Where it is, it says once, few, many or a class for expanded clones.

.,TRBJ2-7,TRBV5-5,.,TGTGCCAGCGCGATAGGGGTAGCCCTCGAAGAGCAGTACTTC,CASAIGVALEEQYF
.,TRBJ2-3,TRBV5-1,.,TGCGCCAGCAGCTCCACTAGCACAGATACGCAGTATTTT,CASSSTSTDTQYF
few,TRBJ2-7,TRBV11-3,TRBD2,TGTGCCAGCAGCTTAGAGCCTGTGGGCCTAGCGGGAGATAGGGACGAGCAGTACTTC,CASSLEPVGLAGDRDEQYF
once,TRBJ2-1,TRBV29-1,.,TGCAGCGTTGCCGGTGCCTACAATGAGCAGTTCTTC,CSVAGAYNEQFF
.,TRBJ1-2,TRBV29-1,TRBD1,TGCAGCGTCGAGACAGGGGAAATCTATGGCTACACCTTC,CSVETGEIYGYTF
few,TRBJ2-3,TRBV6-4,TRBD2,TGTGCCAGCAGCCGGACTAGCGGCACAGATACGCAGTATTTT,CASSRTSGTDTQYF
.,TRBJ2-6,TRBV25-1,.,TGTGCCAGCAGTGAATTCGGTCCTGGGGCCAACGTCCTGACTTTC,CASSEFGPGANVLTF
.,TRBJ1-4,TRBV7-6,.,TGTGCCAGCAGCCCGAGACAGGTCTTTAATGAAAAACTGTTTTTT,CASSPRQVFNEKLFF
.,TRBJ2-7,TRBV6-2/TRBV6-3,TRBD2,TGTGCCAGCAGCAGACAGGGGTTACTAGCGGGAAATTCCTACGAGCAGTACTTC,CASSRQGLLAGNSYEQYF
.,TRBJ1-1,TRBV5-1,TRBD1,TGCGCCAGCAGCTTAGGACAGGGGGTTGAGACTGAAGCTTTCTTT,CASSLGQGVETEAFF
.,TRBJ2-5,TRBV11-1,TRBD1,TGTGCCAGCAGCCCCACCGACAGGGGTCAAGAGACCCAGTACTTC,CASSPTDRGQETQYF
.,TRBJ1-2,TRBV15,.,TGTGCCACCAGCAGAGATCGCGGCAGCCGGGACTATGGCTACACCTTC,CATSRDRGSRDYGYTF
.,TRBJ2-3,TRBV30,.,TGTGCCTGGAGCGGGCTAGCCGGCACAGATACGCAGTATTTT,CAWSGLAGTDTQYF
.,TRBJ1-6,TRBV7-8,.,TGTGCCAGCAGCTTGGGCTCGGCAGTGAATTCACCCCTCCACTTT,CASSLGSAVNSPLHF
.,TRBJ2-1,TRBV4-2,TRBD2,TGTGCCAGCAGCCCCCACCGACTAGCTGGGCCCCCCAATGAGCAGTTCTTC,CASSPHRLAGPPNEQFF
many,TRBJ2-5,TRBV10-1,TRBD1,TGCGCCAGCAGTGACGGGACAGGGGTTCGGGAGACCCAGTACTTC,CASSDGTGVRETQYF
.,TRBJ2-5,TRBV9,.,TGTGCCAGCAGCCTGGGAGTCCGCCAAGAGACCCAGTACTTC,CASSLGVRQETQYF
.,TRBJ1-2,TRBV6-5,.,TGTGCCAGCAGTTACTCAGGAGGGGACTATGGCTACACCTTC,CASSYSGGDYGYTF
.,TRBJ2-1,TRBV6-5,TRBD2,TGTGCCAGCAGTTACTCGACTAGCGGCGCCGAACCGCAGTTCTTC,CASSYSTSGAEPQFF
.,TRBJ2-1,TRBV11-3,TRBD1,TGTGCCAGCAGCTTAGGAGGGGGCCATCCCTCCTACAATGAGCAGTTCTTC,CASSLGGGHPSYNEQFF
.,TRBJ2-1,TRBV3-1/TRBV3-2,.,TGTGCCAGCAGCCATCTGGGCGGGTTATCCTACAATGAGCAGTTCTTC,CASSHLGGLSYNEQFF
.,TRBJ1-1,TRBV3-1/TRBV3-2,TRBD1,TGTGCCAGCAGCCACGGACAGGTGAACACTGAAGCTTTCTTT,CASSHGQVNTEAFF
.,TRBJ2-4,TRBV7-2,TRBD1,TGTGCCAGCAGCTCCTGGACAGGGGGAGGGGTCATTCAGTACTTC,CASSSWTGGGVIQYF
.,TRBJ2-3,TRBV19,TRBD1,TGTGCCAGTAGTAAGGGACAGGGCGGGCTCGATACGCAGTATTTT,CASSKGQGGLDTQYF
.,TRBJ2-1,TRBV6-5,TRBD2,TGTGCCAGCAGGAGCGGGAGGAGCTCCTACAATGAGCAGTTCTTC,CASRSGRSSYNEQFF
.,TRBJ2-3,TRBV3-1/TRBV3-2,.,TGTGCCAGCAGCCCTAATAGTCAGGCCTTTAGCACAGATACGCAGTATTTT,CASSPNSQAFSTDTQYF
.,TRBJ2-1,TRBV19,.,TGTGCCAGTAGTATAGGCGGTAGCACCGATGAGCAGTTCTTC,CASSIGGSTDEQFF
.,TRBJ2-7,TRBV7-2,TRBD2,TGTGCCAGCAGCTTGGCGGGGACTAGCGGGAGGGCCTGGGAGCAGTACTTC,CASSLAGTSGRAWEQYF
.,TRBJ1-4,TRBV7-2,.,TGTGCCAGCAGTCAAGTCGGGACATCTAATGAAAAACTGTTTTTT,CASSQVGTSNEKLFF
.,TRBJ1-2,TRBV6-1,.,TGTGCCAGCAGTGAAGCGACGGGGGGCCTCTATGGCTACACCTTC,CASSEATGGLYGYTF
.,TRBJ2-5,TRBV15,TRBD2,TGTGCCACCAGCAGAGCGTCGATGACTAGCGGGAGAGAGACCCAGTACTTC,CATSRASMTSGRETQYF
.,TRBJ2-2,TRBV9,TRBD2,TGTGCCAGCAGCGTAGATCCTAGCGGCACGAACACCGGGGAGCTGTTTTTT,CASSVDPSGTNTGELFF
.,TRBJ1-5,TRBV30,TRBD1,TGTGCCTGGAGTGGGACAGGGATCAATCAGCCCCAGCATTTT,CAWSGTGINQPQHF
few,TRBJ2-5,TRBV5-1,TRBD1,TGCGCCAGCAGCCACCACGGGACAGGGCTCCAAGAGACCCAGTACTTC,CASSHHGTGLQETQYF
few,TRBJ2-7,TRBV12-3/TRBV12-4,.,TGTGCCAGCGGCCACGGGAACTCAGAGCAGTACTTC,CASGHGNSEQYF
.,TRBJ2-5,TRBV10-1,.,TGCGCCAGCAGTGAGTCTCTAGTGGAGACCCAGTACTTC,CASSESLVETQYF
.,TRBJ1-6,TRBV6-5,.,TGTGCCAGCAGTATAAACAGGGAATCACCCCTCCACTTT,CASSINRESPLHF
.,TRBJ2-2,TRBV19,.,TGTGCCAGTAGCAACCCTGTAGGAGGGAACACCGGGGAGCTGTTTTTT,CASSNPVGGNTGELFF
.,TRBJ2-7,TRBV2,.,TGTGCCAGCAGTGTCGGGGGGCCCACCTACGAGCAGTACTTC,CASSVGGPTYEQYF
.,TRBJ1-5,TRBV7-8,TRBD1,TGTGCCAGCAGCCCGGGACAGACAAGTCAGCCCCAGCATTTT,CASSPGQTSQPQHF
.,TRBJ2-1,TRBV9,TRBD2,TGTGCCAGCAGTAAGCGGGAGGCATTACTAGGGGACAATGAGCAGTTCTTC,CASSKREALLGDNEQFF
.,TRBJ1-2,TRBV6-1,.,TGTGCCAGCAGTGAATCTTTAGCAGAAAACTATGGCTACACCTTC,CASSESLAENYGYTF
.,TRBJ2-2,TRBV21-1,.,TGTGCCAGCAGCAAGAGGAGGGCTAGCGGGAGGGCTACCGGGGAGCTGTTTTTT,CASSKRRASGRATGELFF
.,TRBJ2-1,TRBV5-1,.,TGCGCCAGCAGCTATCCGAAAACAGGATACAATGAGCAGTTCTTC,CASSYPKTGYNEQFF
few,TRBJ2-3,TRBV19,.,TGTGCCAGTAGTATAGATCCTAGCCGGGCAGATACGCAGTATTTT,CASSIDPSRADTQYF
.,TRBJ2-4,TRBV7-2,.,TGTGCCAGCAGCTTCCGGCTAGCCACAGCCAAAAACATTCAGTACTTC,CASSFRLATAKNIQYF
.,TRBJ1-2,TRBV7-8,.,TGTGCCAGCAGCAACCCGGGGTGGTCGAGCTACAACTATGGCTACACCTTC,CASSNPGWSSYNYGYTF
.,TRBJ2-5,TRBV5-1,.,TGCGCCAGCAGCTACGCAGGGGACCAAGCGACCCAGTACTTC,CASSYAGDQATQYF
once,TRBJ1-2,TRBV12-3/TRBV12-4,.,TGTGCCAGCAGTTTTACAGGGTATGGCTACACCTTC,CASSFTGYGYTF